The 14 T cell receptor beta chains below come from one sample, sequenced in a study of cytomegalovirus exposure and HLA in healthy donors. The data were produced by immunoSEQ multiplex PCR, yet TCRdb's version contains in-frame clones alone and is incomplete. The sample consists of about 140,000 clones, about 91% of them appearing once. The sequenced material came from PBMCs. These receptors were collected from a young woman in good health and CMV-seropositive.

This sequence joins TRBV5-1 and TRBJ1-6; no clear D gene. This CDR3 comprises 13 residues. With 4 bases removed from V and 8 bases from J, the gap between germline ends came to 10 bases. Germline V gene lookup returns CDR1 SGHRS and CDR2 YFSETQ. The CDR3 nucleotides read TGCGCCAGCAGCCCCAGGCCTGATTCACCCCTCCACTTT. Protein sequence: CASSPRPDSPLHF.

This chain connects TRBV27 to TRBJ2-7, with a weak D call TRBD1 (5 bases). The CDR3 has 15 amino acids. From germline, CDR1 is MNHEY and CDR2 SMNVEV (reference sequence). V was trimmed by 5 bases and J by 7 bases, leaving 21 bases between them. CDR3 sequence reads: CASSPGHTPKVEQYF. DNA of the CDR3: TGTGCCAGCAGTCCTGGACACACACCGAAAGTGGAGCAGTACTTC.

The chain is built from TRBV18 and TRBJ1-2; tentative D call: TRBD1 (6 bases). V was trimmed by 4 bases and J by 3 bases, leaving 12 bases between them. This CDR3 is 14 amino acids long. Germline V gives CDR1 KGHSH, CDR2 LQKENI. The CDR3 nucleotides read TGTGCCAGCTCACTACGGGGGGGCCACTATGGCTACACCTTC. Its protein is CASSLRGGHYGYTF.

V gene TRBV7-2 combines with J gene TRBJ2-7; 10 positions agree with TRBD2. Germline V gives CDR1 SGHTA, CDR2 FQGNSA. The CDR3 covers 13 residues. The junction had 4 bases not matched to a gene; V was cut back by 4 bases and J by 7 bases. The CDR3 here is CASSSPGLAEQYF. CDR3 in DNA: TGTGCCAGCAGCTCACCGGGACTAGCGGAGCAGTACTTC. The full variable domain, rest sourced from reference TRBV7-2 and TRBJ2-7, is GAGVSQSPSNKVTEKGKDVELRCDPISGHTALYWYRQSLGQGLEFLIYFQGNSAPDKSGLPSDRFSAERTGGSVSTLTIQRTQQEDSAVYLCASSSPGLAEQYFGPGTRLTVT.

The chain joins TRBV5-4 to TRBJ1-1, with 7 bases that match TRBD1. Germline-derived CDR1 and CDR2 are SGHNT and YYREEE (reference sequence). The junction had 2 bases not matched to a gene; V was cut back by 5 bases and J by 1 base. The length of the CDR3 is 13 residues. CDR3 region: CASRRDRNTEAFF. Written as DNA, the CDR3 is TGTGCCAGCAGGAGGGACAGGAACACTGAAGCTTTCTTT.

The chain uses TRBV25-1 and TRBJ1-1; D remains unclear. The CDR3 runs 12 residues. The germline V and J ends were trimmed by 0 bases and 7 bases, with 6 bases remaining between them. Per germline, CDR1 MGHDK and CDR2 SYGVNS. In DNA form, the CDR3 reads TGTGCCAGCAGTGAATACAGGAATGAAGCTTTCTTT. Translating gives CASSEYRNEAFF. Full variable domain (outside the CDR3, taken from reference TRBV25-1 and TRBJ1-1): EADIYQTPRYLVIGTGKKITLECSQTMGHDKMYWYQQDPGMELHLIHYSYGVNSTEKGDLSSESTVSRIRTEHFPLTLESARPSHTSQYLCASSEYRNEAFFGQGTRLTVV.

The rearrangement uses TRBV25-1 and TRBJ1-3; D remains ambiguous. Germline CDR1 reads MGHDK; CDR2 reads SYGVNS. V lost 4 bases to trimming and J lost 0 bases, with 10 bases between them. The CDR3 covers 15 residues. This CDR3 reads CASSGFRSSGNTIYF. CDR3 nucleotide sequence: TGTGCCAGCAGTGGATTCAGATCCTCTGGAAACACCATATATTTT.

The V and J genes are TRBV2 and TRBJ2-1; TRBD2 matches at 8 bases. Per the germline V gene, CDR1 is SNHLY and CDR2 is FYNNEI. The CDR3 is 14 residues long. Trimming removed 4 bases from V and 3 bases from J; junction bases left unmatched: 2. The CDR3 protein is CASSVTSGYNEQFF. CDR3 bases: TGTGCCAGCAGTGTAACTAGCGGCTACAATGAGCAGTTCTTC.

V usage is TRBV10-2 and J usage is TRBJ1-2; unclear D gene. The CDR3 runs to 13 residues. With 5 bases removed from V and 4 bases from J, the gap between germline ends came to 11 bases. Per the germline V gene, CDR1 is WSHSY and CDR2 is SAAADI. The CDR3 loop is CASSPGRGYGYTF. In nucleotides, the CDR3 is TGCGCCAGCAGTCCGGGCCGGGGCTATGGCTACACCTTC.

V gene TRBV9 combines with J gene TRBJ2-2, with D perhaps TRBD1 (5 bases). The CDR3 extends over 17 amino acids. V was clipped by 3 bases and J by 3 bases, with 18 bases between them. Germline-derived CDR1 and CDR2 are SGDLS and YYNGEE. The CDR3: CASSAPSRGVDTGELFF. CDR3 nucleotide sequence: TGTGCCAGCAGCGCCCCGAGTAGGGGCGTTGACACCGGGGAGCTGTTTTTT.

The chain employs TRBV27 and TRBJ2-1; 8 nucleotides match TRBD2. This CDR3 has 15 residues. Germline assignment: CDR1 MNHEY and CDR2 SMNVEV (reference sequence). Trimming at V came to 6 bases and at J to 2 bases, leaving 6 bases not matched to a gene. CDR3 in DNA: TGTGCCAGCAGGACACTAGCGGCCCCCTACAATGAGCAGTTCTTC. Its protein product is CASRTLAAPYNEQFF.

CDR3: CASRQGGQPQHF. The CDR3 DNA reads TGCGCCAGCAGGCAGGGTGGGCAGCCCCAGCATTTT. This chain uses TRBV10-1 with TRBJ1-5; a possible D gene is TRBD1 (5 bases). The V gene lost 6 bases and the J gene lost 7 bases, with 10 bases spanning the gap. This CDR3 is 12 amino acids long. Per the germline V gene, CDR1 is WNHNN and CDR2 is SYGVQD (reference sequence).

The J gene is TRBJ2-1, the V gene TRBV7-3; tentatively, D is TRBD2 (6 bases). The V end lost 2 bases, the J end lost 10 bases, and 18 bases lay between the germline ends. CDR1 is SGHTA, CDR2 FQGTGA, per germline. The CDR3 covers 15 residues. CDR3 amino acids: CASSLGGAYAGEQFF. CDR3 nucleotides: TGTGCCAGCAGCTTAGGAGGGGCGTATGCGGGAGAGCAGTTCTTC. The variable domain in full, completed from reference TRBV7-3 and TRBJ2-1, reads GAGVSQTPSNKVTEKGKYVELRCDPISGHTALYWYRQSLGQGPEFLIYFQGTGAADDSGLPNDRFFAVRPEGSVSTLKIQRTERGDSAVYLCASSLGGAYAGEQFFGPGTRLTVL.

CDR3 region: CAWNLAPPEKLFF. DNA for the CDR3: TGTGCCTGGAATTTGGCTCCTCCAGAAAAACTGTTTTTT. This chain connects TRBV30 to TRBJ1-4; D gene uncertain. The CDR3 is made up of 13 amino acids. Germline values: CDR1 GTSNPN, CDR2 SVGIG (reference sequence). V was trimmed by 4 bases and J by 8 bases, leaving 14 bases between them.